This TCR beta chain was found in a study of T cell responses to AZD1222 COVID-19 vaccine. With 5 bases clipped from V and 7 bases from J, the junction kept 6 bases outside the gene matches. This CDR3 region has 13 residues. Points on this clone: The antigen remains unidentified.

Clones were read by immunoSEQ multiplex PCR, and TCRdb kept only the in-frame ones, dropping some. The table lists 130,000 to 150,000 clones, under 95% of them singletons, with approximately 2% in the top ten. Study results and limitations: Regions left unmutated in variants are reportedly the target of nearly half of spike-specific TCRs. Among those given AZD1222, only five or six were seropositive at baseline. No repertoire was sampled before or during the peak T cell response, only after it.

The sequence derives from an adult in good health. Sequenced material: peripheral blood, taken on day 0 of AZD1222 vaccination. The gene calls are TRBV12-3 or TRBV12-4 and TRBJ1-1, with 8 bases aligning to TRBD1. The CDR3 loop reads CASSINRGGEAFF. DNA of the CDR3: TGTGCCAGCAGTATCAACAGGGGGGGTGAAGCTTTCTTT.